This T cell receptor (beta chain) was captured in a study of OX40 agonist ivuxolimab in advanced cancers. Study findings and constraints: What antigens the expanded peripheral T cells recognized was never established. On average, CD8+ T cells showed a greater number of expanded clones than CD4+.

As for this clone: Antigen unknown.

Sequencing used immunoSEQ multiplex PCR; TCRdb keeps in-frame clones, though not all of them. The sample shows more than 12,000 clones, over 85% of them seen only once. V was shortened by 7 bases and J by 1 base, with 22 bases between the two germline ends. Looked up from germline, CDR1 is MGHRA and CDR2 is YSYEKL. The CDR3 contains 17 residues. Excluded were patients having autoimmune disease history or systemic immunosuppression. Specimen: CD4+ or CD8+ T cells sorted from blood, collected in a trial of the OX40 agonist ivuxolimab. The rearrangement uses TRBV4-1 and TRBJ1-2; D perhaps matches TRBD1 (5 bases). The clonotype originates from an adult with an advanced solid tumor such as melanoma, head and neck, liver or kidney cancer. The DNA for the CDR3 is TGCGCCAGCACTTCCGTCGGGCGGGGCAGGCTTAACTATGGCTACACCTTC. This translates into CASTSVGRGRLNYGYTF.